Shown below are 17 T cell receptor beta chains from a single sample sequenced in a study of CD8+ T cells in alopecia areata. RNA extraction was followed by reverse transcription into cDNA, which acted as the sequencing template. TCRdb keeps only in-frame clones here, not all; method: immunoSEQ multiplex PCR. The top ten clones hold over 1% of a sample with around 190,000 clones, approximately 61% of them seen once. Treatment meaning: oral pan-JAK inhibitor, 5-10 mg twice daily. The input for sequencing was CD4+ T cells sorted from blood, taken at week 24, from a patient treated with tofacitinib. The receptors were sampled from a human donor with alopecia areata.

V gene TRBV7-3 combines with J gene TRBJ1-6; no firm D call. The germline V gene encodes CDR1 SGHTA and CDR2 FQGTGA. The CDR3 runs to 13 residues. V was pared by 5 bases and J by 7 bases, with 9 bases between. The CDR3 coding sequence is TGTGCCAGCAGCCCATTACGCAATTCACCCCTCCACTTT. Its translation is CASSPLRNSPLHF.

A remark on this clone: Germline is not matched at one junction end, which may reflect a read error. V is TRBV5-6 and J is TRBJ1-1, with 11 bases matching TRBD1. The CDR3 loop spans 15 amino acids. The V gene's germline CDR1 is SGHDT and CDR2 YYEEEE. CDR3 coding DNA: TGTGCCAGCAACTTGGCCAGGGACAGGGGGACTGAAGCTTTCTTT. Amino acid sequence: CASNLARDRGTEAFF. The whole variable domain, filled in from reference TRBV5-6 and TRBJ1-1, reads DAGVTQSPTHLIKTRGQQVTLRCSPKSGHDTVSWYQQALGQGPQFIFQYYEEEERQRGNFPDRFSGHQFPNYSSELNVNALLLGDSALYLCASNLARDRGTEAFFGQGTRLTVV.

The table lists this clone with a few counts. The gene calls are TRBV28 and TRBJ1-5; D not certain. The CDR3 totals 16 residues. V was clipped by 0 bases and J by 0 bases, with 9 bases between them. Per germline, CDR1 MDHEN and CDR2 SYDVKM. CDR3 DNA sequence: TGTGCCAGCAGTTTATGGGGCAGCTATAGCAATCAGCCCCAGCATTTT. This gives the protein CASSLWGSYSNQPQHF.

The chain combines TRBV9 with TRBJ1-6, with D maybe TRBD1 (5 bases). V was shortened by 5 bases and J by 5 bases, with 14 bases between the two germline ends. The CDR3 loop spans 15 amino acids. Germline V gene data show CDR1 as SGDLS and CDR2 as YYNGEE. CDR3 bases: TGTGCCAGCAGTTCCGGAGACAGAGATAATTCACCCCTCCACTTT. It is translated as CASSSGDRDNSPLHF. Using reference TRBV9 and TRBJ1-6 for the parts outside the CDR3, the full variable domain is DSGVTQTPKHLITATGQRVTLRCSPRSGDLSVYWYQQSLDQGLQFLIQYYNGEERAKGNILERFSAQQFPDLHSELNLSSLELGDSALYFCASSSGDRDNSPLHFGNGTRLTVT.

A remark on this clone: Other nucleotide sequences from this sample produce the same CDR3. V and J are TRBV29-1 and TRBJ1-2; D is unclear. The CDR3 runs to 11 residues. Trimming took 6 bases from V and 6 from J, leaving 11 bases between them. The V gene's germline CDR1 is SQVTM and CDR2 ANQGSEA. In nucleotides, the CDR3 is TGCAGCGTCTCCCCCAGAGATGGCTACACCTTC. Translation: CSVSPRDGYTF.

The CDR3 coding sequence is TGTGCCAGCAGCTTTACGAGGGGGAGCACAGATACGCAGTATTTT. Translating it yields CASSFTRGSTDTQYF. V and J are TRBV11-2 and TRBJ2-3, with a possible D match to TRBD1 (6 bases). The germline CDR1 and CDR2 sequences are SGHAT and FQNNGV. The CDR3 is 15 residues long. V was cut by 3 bases and J by 0 bases, with 10 bases left in between.

In its sample, this clone was seen once. V gene TRBV9 combines with J gene TRBJ2-1; 10 bases agree with TRBD2. The V segment lost 0 bases and the J segment 5 bases; nucleotides outside the gene matches: 5. The CDR3 totals 16 residues. CDR1 and CDR2 (germline): SGDLS, YYNGEE. The CDR3 protein is CASSVVGLAGDNEQFF. The CDR3, as DNA: TGTGCCAGCAGCGTAGTAGGTCTAGCGGGGGACAATGAGCAGTTCTTC.

The rearrangement uses TRBV7-2 and TRBJ2-3; weak D call: TRBD2 (5 bases). This CDR3 is built from 14 residues. Between the trimmed V and J ends, which lost 5 bases and 2 bases, there was a span of 11 bases. From germline, CDR1 is SGHTA and CDR2 FQGNSA. The CDR3 DNA is TGTGCCAGCAGCCGCCTAGCCGCCACAGATACGCAGTATTTT. Its translation: CASSRLAATDTQYF.

CDR3 sequence: CASSLQQGGNQPQHF. Here the CDR3 DNA reads TGTGCCAGCAGCTTGCAACAGGGTGGCAATCAGCCCCAGCATTTT. The chain has TRBV5-6 and TRBJ1-5; tentative D call: TRBD1 (6 bases). Germline V gives CDR1 SGHDT, CDR2 YYEEEE. CDR3 length: 15 amino acids. V gave up 1 base and J gave up 2 bases, with 10 bases separating them.

The V and J genes are TRBV11-2 and TRBJ1-2, with D possibly being TRBD1 (5 bases). The CDR3 loop spans 13 amino acids. The V end lost 5 bases, the J end lost 4 bases, and 11 bases lay between the germline ends. The germline V gene encodes CDR1 SGHAT and CDR2 FQNNGV. The CDR3: CASSPGGSYGYTF. The CDR3 region has the DNA TGTGCCAGCAGCCCGGGGGGTTCCTATGGCTACACCTTC.

This clone appeared many times. V is TRBV7-2 and J is TRBJ2-1, with no clear D. The germline gives CDR1 SGHTA, CDR2 FQGNSA. CDR3 length: 17 residues. V shed 0 bases and J shed 0 bases, with 12 bases lying between them. The CDR3 sequence is CASSLALAASSYNEQFF. The DNA for the CDR3 is TGTGCCAGCAGCTTAGCGCTTGCGGCAAGCTCCTACAATGAGCAGTTCTTC.

The V call is TRBV9, the J call TRBJ1-1; D remains ambiguous. Trimming left V 0 bases short and J 1 base short, with 19 bases between. The V gene's germline CDR1 is SGDLS and CDR2 YYNGEE. The CDR3 has 18 amino acids. The chain's CDR3 is CASSVGAGGVGRNTEAFF. The CDR3 nucleotides read TGTGCCAGCAGCGTAGGAGCTGGCGGGGTGGGGAGGAACACTGAAGCTTTCTTT.

This clone came up once. The chain has TRBV29-1 and TRBJ1-5, with 8 bases matching TRBD1. This CDR3 has 15 amino acids. V shed 7 bases, J shed 2 bases, and the junction held 10 bases outside the gene matches. Germline assignment: CDR1 SQVTM and CDR2 ANQGSEA. The CDR3 region is CSAKLDREGNQPQHF. The DNA for the CDR3 is TGCAGCGCCAAACTGGACAGGGAGGGCAATCAGCCCCAGCATTTT.

This clone came up a few times. The DNA of the CDR3 is TGCGCCAGCAGTCGGAGGACCGACGAAGCTTTCTTT. Encoded protein: CASSRRTDEAFF. The chain recombines TRBV23-1 with TRBJ1-1, with D hard to call. TRBV23-1 is flagged as an ORF with uncertain function. There are 12 residues in the CDR3. Trimming took 4 bases from V and 8 from J, leaving 11 bases between them.

This clone was recorded a few times. CDR3 sequence reads: CASSLGHTDTQYF. The CDR3 nucleotides read TGTGCCAGCAGCTTAGGCCACACAGATACGCAGTATTTT. The chain has TRBV7-2 and TRBJ2-3; D is unclear. Per germline, CDR1 SGHTA and CDR2 FQGNSA. This CDR3 region has 13 residues. With 1 base removed from V and 2 bases from J, the gap between germline ends came to 4 bases.

The chain links TRBV4-1 to TRBJ2-7; tentative D call: TRBD1 (6 bases). The CDR3 extends over 15 amino acids. Germline CDR1 MGHRA, CDR2 YSYEKL. V lost 1 base to trimming and J lost 3 bases, with 13 bases between them. CDR3 loop: CASSQVWGPDYEQYF. The CDR3 DNA is TGCGCCAGCAGCCAAGTCTGGGGGCCCGACTACGAGCAGTACTTC.

DNA for the CDR3: TGTGCCAGCAGCCTCCCCCTTGGCGGGGGCAGCACAGATACGCAGTATTTT. Translation gives CASSLPLGGGSTDTQYF. The chain couples TRBV11-2 to TRBJ2-3; perhaps TRBD2 as D (7 bases). The CDR3 runs 17 residues. Germline CDR1 and CDR2: SGHAT and FQNNGV. Trimming left V 5 bases short and J 0 bases short, with 18 bases between.